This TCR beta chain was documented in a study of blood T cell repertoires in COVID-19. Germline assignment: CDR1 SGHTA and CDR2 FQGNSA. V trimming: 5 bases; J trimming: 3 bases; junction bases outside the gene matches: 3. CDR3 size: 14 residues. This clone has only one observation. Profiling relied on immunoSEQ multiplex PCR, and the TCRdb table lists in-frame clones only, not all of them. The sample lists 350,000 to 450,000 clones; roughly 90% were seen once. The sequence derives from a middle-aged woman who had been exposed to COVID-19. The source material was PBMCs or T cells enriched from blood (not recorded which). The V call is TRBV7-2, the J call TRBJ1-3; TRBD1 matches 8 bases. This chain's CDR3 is CASSEGTGGNTIYF. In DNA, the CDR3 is TGTGCCAGCAGCGAAGGGACAGGTGGAAACACCATATATTTT.